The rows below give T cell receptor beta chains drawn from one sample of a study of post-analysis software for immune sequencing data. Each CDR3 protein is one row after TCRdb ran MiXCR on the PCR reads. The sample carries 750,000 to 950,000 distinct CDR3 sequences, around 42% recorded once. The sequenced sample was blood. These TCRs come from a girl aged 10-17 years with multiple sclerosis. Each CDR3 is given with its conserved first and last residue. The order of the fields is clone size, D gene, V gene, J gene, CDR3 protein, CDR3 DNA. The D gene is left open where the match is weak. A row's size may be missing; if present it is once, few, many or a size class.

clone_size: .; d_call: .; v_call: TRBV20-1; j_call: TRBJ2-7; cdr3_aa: CSASGAGTYEQYF; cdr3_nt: TGCAGTGCTAGTGGCGCGGGGACCTACGAGCAGTACTTC
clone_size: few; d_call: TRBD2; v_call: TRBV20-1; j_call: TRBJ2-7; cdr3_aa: CSARGRTLAGGNYEQYF; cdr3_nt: TGCAGTGCTAGAGGCCGGACCCTAGCGGGAGGCAACTACGAGCAGTACTTC
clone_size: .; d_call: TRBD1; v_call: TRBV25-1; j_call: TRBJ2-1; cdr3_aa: CASSVETGVGIRNEQFF; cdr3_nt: TGTGCCAGCAGTGTAGAGACAGGGGTCGGTATAAGGAATGAGCAGTTCTTC
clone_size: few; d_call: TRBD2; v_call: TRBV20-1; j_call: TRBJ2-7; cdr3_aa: CSARGGTSGSYEQYF; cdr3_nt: TGCAGTGCTAGAGGGGGGACTAGCGGCTCCTACGAGCAGTACTTC
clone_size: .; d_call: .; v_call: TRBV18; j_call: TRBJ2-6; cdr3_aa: CASSPSISGANVLTF; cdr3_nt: TGTGCCAGCTCACCTAGTATCTCTGGGGCCAACGTCCTGACTTTC
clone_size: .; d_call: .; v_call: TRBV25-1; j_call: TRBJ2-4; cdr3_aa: CASSEGTATGQYF; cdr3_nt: TGTGCCAGCAGTGAGGGGACCGCGACGGGGCAGTACTTC
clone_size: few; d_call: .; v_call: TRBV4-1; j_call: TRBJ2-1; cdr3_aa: CASSQGGDNEQFF; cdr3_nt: TGCGCCAGCAGCCAAGGAGGGGACAATGAGCAGTTCTTC
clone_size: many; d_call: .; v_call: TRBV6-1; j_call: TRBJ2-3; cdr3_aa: CASSEFGGEGDTQYF; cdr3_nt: TGTGCCAGCAGTGAATTCGGGGGAGAAGGAGATACGCAGTATTTT
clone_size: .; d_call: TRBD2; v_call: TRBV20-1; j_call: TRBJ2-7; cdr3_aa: CSARREFRVEQYF; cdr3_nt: TGCAGTGCTAGGCGGGAGTTCCGAGTCGAGCAGTACTTC
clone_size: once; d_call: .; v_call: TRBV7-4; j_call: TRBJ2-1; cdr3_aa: CASSYPPLDYNEQFF; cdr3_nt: TGTGCCAGCAGCTACCCCCCCCTAGACTACAATGAGCAGTTCTTC
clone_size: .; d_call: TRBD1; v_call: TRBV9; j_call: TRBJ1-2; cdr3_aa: CAGRGQIDGYTF; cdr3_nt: TGTGCCGGCAGGGGACAGATAGATGGCTACACCTTC
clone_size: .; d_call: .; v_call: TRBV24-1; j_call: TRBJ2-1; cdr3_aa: CATSDHAAGEQFF; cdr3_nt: TGTGCCACCAGTGACCATGCGGCGGGTGAGCAGTTCTTC